These 27 T cell receptor beta chains originate from one sample sequenced in a study of shared clonotypes between healthy human individuals (dated by TCRdb to about 2020). Library preparation was by the immunoSEQ multiplex PCR assay. TCRdb holds this immuneACCESS table with in-frame rearrangements only. Some clones are missing; in checked studies, unresolved V genes explain under half, and the rest has no known cause. Counted in this sample were some 96,000 clones; 40% to 55% of them appeared once. The top ten constitute approximately 15% of the sample. Sequenced sample: PBMCs. The source is a woman aged 40 to 49 in good health. Some clones in this sample may be carry-over from other donors' samples.

This sequence joins TRBV4-1 and TRBJ2-7; 11 nucleotides align to TRBD2. CDR1 is MGHRA, CDR2 YSYEKL, per germline. This CDR3 region has 13 residues. V dropped 3 bases and J dropped 5; count of bases not matched to a gene: 0. The CDR3 spells CASSQGLADEQYF. CDR3 coding DNA: TGCGCCAGCAGCCAGGGACTAGCGGACGAGCAGTACTTC.

This clone has a handful of counts. The rearrangement links TRBV6-5 to TRBJ2-7; TRBD1 or TRBD2 may be the D gene (5 bases each). CDR1 MNHEY and CDR2 SVGAGI come from the germline V gene. Deletions cut 0 bases from V and 5 bases from J, with 14 bases between. The CDR3 is 15 amino acids. For the CDR3, the DNA is TGTGCCAGCAGTTACTCCCGGGCAGGGACCCACGAGCAGTACTTC. Encoded protein: CASSYSRAGTHEQYF.

The chain combines TRBV19 with TRBJ1-1; 7 nucleotides match TRBD1. Germline CDR1 LNHDA, CDR2 SQIVND (reference sequence). The CDR3 consists of 13 residues. Trimming at V came to 4 bases and at J to 3 bases, leaving 2 bases not matched to a gene. The CDR3 sequence: CASSTTGDTEAFF. The CDR3 DNA reads as TGTGCCAGTAGTACCACAGGGGACACTGAAGCTTTCTTT.

This chain joins TRBV9 and TRBJ2-5; 8 bases match TRBD2. The J call is uncertain, as TRBJ2-7 better fits the DNA end. The CDR3 consists of 15 residues. CDR1 is SGDLS, CDR2 YYNGEE, per germline. CDR3 nucleotide sequence: TGTGCCAGCAGCTTCGGACTAGCCGAGCCCTACGAGCAGTACTTC. Protein product: CASSFGLAEPYEQYF.

This clone was detected a few times. V gene TRBV7-2 combines with J gene TRBJ2-7; tentatively, D is TRBD1 (5 bases). The V gene lost 1 base and the J gene lost 5 bases, with 12 bases spanning the gap. In germline, CDR1 is SGHTA, CDR2 FQGNSA. The CDR3 contains 14 residues. The CDR3 DNA is TGTGCCAGCAGCTTAGGGCAGGGCAGGAACGAGCAGTACTTC. The encoded protein is CASSLGQGRNEQYF.

V gene TRBV5-1 combines with J gene TRBJ2-7, with D uncertain. CDR3 length: 13 residues. CDR1 and CDR2 (germline): SGHRS, YFSETQ. Trimming took 4 bases from V and 1 from J, leaving 9 bases between them. The CDR3 is CASSPSGSYEQYF. The CDR3, as DNA: TGCGCCAGCAGCCCCTCGGGTTCCTACGAGCAGTACTTC.

V gene TRBV5-1 combines with J gene TRBJ1-3, with 9 bases matching TRBD1. Losses at the gene ends were 4 bases for V and 2 bases for J; bases not matched to a gene: 4. The CDR3 consists of 15 residues. Germline-derived CDR1 and CDR2 are SGHRS and YFSETQ. The CDR3 DNA reads as TGCGCCAGCAGCCAGGGGACAGGGACTGGAAACACCATATATTTT. Its translation is CASSQGTGTGNTIYF.

This clone was observed at least ten times. V gene TRBV6-1 combines with J gene TRBJ2-5; no reliable D call. The tail of the sequence fits TRBJ2-7 better, so the J call may be wrong. Germline V lookup: CDR1 MNHNS, CDR2 SASEGT. This CDR3 is 15 amino acids long. As DNA, the CDR3 is TGTGCCAGCAGTGAAGCAGCCTATTATATCTACGAGCAGTACTTC. It codes for CASSEAAYYIYEQYF.

The J gene is TRBJ2-7, the V gene TRBV6-6; D is undetermined. The germline V gene has CDR1 MNHNY and CDR2 SVGAGI (reference sequence). This CDR3 has 14 amino acids. Deletions cut 0 bases from V and 6 bases from J, with 12 bases between. CDR3 sequence: CASSYSTQVPEQYF. The DNA for the CDR3 is TGTGCCAGCAGTTACTCGACGCAGGTCCCCGAGCAGTACTTC.

This chain links TRBV5-1 with TRBJ2-7, with 8 bases identical to TRBD1. Germline V gene lookup returns CDR1 SGHRS and CDR2 YFSETQ. The CDR3 runs to 14 residues. V was clipped by 4 bases and J by 5 bases; unmatched bases: 8. CDR3 region: CASSADRAIHEQYF. The CDR3 DNA reads TGCGCCAGCAGCGCGGACAGGGCTATTCACGAGCAGTACTTC.

The rearrangement links TRBV5-4 to TRBJ2-3, with D tentatively TRBD2 (5 bases). Trimming removed 1 base from V and 8 bases from J, with 14 bases in between. This CDR3 region has 14 residues. CDR1 and CDR2 from the germline V gene are SGHNT and YYREEE (reference sequence). The DNA of the CDR3 is TGTGCCAGCAGCTTGCGAGGACCCGAGGGTACGCAGTATTTT. Its translation is CASSLRGPEGTQYF.

This clone occurred a few times. V and J are TRBV28 and TRBJ1-5, with 7 bases that match TRBD1. Trimming removed 6 bases from V and 11 bases from J; junction bases left unmatched: 7. Germline CDR1 MDHEN, CDR2 SYDVKM. The CDR3 loop spans 12 amino acids. The DNA for the CDR3 is TGTGCCAGCAGAATAACAGGGGAAACCCAGCATTTT. Translated: CASRITGETQHF.

V is TRBV18 and J is TRBJ2-3; 11 nucleotides agree with TRBD1. Germline-derived CDR1 and CDR2 are KGHSH and LQKENI. CDR3 length equals 15 residues. Trimming took 2 bases from V and 5 from J; bases not matched to a gene: 3. This CDR3 is CASSPGTGGGDTQYF. In nucleotides, the CDR3 is TGTGCCAGCTCACCAGGGACAGGGGGAGGAGATACGCAGTATTTT.

The genes are TRBV18 and TRBJ2-2, with D uncertain. The germline CDR1 and CDR2 sequences are KGHSH and LQKENI. CDR3 length: 16 residues. V lost 1 base to trimming and J lost 2 bases, with 11 bases between them. CDR3 sequence: CASSPLPLINTGELFF. For the CDR3, the DNA is TGTGCCAGCTCACCACTTCCCCTTATAAACACCGGGGAGCTGTTTTTT.

This clone was counted at least ten times. This sequence joins TRBV28 and TRBJ2-1; D gene unclear. The V and J ends lost 4 bases and 8 bases respectively, with 12 bases between them. Germline CDR1 and CDR2: MDHEN and SYDVKM. The CDR3 sequence is 13 residues long. This CDR3 reads CASSSTQWYEQFF. CDR3 bases: TGTGCCAGCAGTTCCACACAGTGGTATGAGCAGTTCTTC.

This clone was counted many times. The rearrangement links TRBV5-6 to TRBJ2-7; 10 nucleotides agree with TRBD1. The CDR3 is 18 amino acids. V was clipped by 3 bases and J by 2 bases; unmatched bases: 14. Germline V gene sequence: CDR1 SGHDT, CDR2 YYEEEE. The CDR3 nucleotides read TGTGCCAGCAGCTCCCACCGGGACAGGGGTATCGTTACCTACGAGCAGTACTTC. Protein sequence: CASSSHRDRGIVTYEQYF.

The V gene is TRBV18, the J gene TRBJ2-3; D not resolved. Germline assignment: CDR1 KGHSH and CDR2 LQKENI. V was pared by 3 bases and J by 2 bases, with 18 bases between. This CDR3 has 17 residues. In nucleotides, the CDR3 is TGTGCCAGCTCACCTGGGATTATATACACCTCCACAGATACGCAGTATTTT. This encodes CASSPGIIYTSTDTQYF.

This chain links TRBV30 with TRBJ2-2; no reliable D call. This CDR3 is 13 amino acids long. V shed 1 base and J shed 6 bases, with 9 bases lying between them. CDR1 and CDR2 (germline): GTSNPN, SVGIG (reference sequence). The CDR3 nucleotides read TGTGCCTGGAGTGCGCTAGTGTCCGGGGAGCTGTTTTTT. Encoded protein: CAWSALVSGELFF.

The chain combines TRBV30 with TRBJ2-5, with 11 positions matching TRBD2. V shed 8 bases and J 5 bases; nucleotides not matched to a gene: 7. The CDR3 contains 13 residues. Germline CDR1 GTSNPN, CDR2 SVGIG (reference sequence). CDR3 coding DNA: TGTGCCGGGACTAGCGGAAGTCGGGAGACCCAGTACTTC. The encoded protein is CAGTSGSRETQYF.

This clone was counted a few times. The CDR3: CASSYTRGNSPLHF. The CDR3 nucleotides are TGTGCCAGCAGTTACACCAGGGGGAATTCACCCCTCCACTTT. This sequence joins TRBV6-5 and TRBJ1-6, with TRBD1 matching over 7 bases. CDR1 is MNHEY and CDR2 is SVGAGI in the germline V gene. With 2 bases clipped from V and 7 bases from J, the junction kept 2 bases outside the gene matches. This CDR3 spans 14 amino acids.

The chain recombines TRBV29-1 with TRBJ2-3; maybe TRBD1 (6 bases). CDR3 length: 13 residues. Trimming shortened V by 7 bases and J by 4 bases, and 15 bases separated the two germline ends. Germline loops: CDR1 SQVTM, CDR2 ANQGSEA. CDR3 DNA sequence: TGCAGCGCTTACAGGGAAGGGGCAGATACGCAGTATTTT. The encoded protein is CSAYREGADTQYF.

The chain carries TRBV5-1 and TRBJ2-1, with a tentative D call TRBD2 (6 bases). The CDR3 length is 15 residues. Germline V gene data show CDR1 as SGHRS and CDR2 as YFSETQ. Deletions cut 0 bases from V and 0 bases from J, with 7 bases between. CDR3 sequence (DNA): TGCGCCAGCAGCTTGGCGACTAGCTCCTACAATGAGCAGTTCTTC. This translates into CASSLATSSYNEQFF.

Regarding this clone: Its ends do not fully match the called genes, so a read error is possible. The chain couples TRBV30 to TRBJ1-2; no reliable D call. The germline CDR1 and CDR2 sequences are GTSNPN and SVGIG (reference sequence). The CDR3 spans 16 residues. The CDR3: CAWSLYGRSSNYGYTF. In DNA form, the CDR3 reads TGTGCCTGGAGTCTGTATGGGCGATCAAGCAACTATGGCTACACCTTT. The whole variable domain, remainder taken from reference TRBV30 and TRBJ1-2, is SQTIHQWPATLVQPVGSPLSLECTVEGTSNPNLYWYRQAAGRGLQLLFYSVGIGQISSEVPQNLSASRPQDRQFILSSKKLLLSDSGFYLCAWSLYGRSSNYGYTFGSGTRLTVV.

The sample holds many counts of this clone. This sequence joins TRBV7-2 and TRBJ1-1; 8 positions agree with TRBD1. The ends lost 5 bases at V and 1 base at J; junction bases unmatched: 6. Germline V gene data show CDR1 as SGHTA and CDR2 as FQGNSA. This CDR3 has 15 amino acids. This chain's CDR3 is CASSHPGTGNTEAFF. As DNA, the CDR3 is TGTGCCAGCAGCCACCCTGGGACAGGGAACACTGAAGCTTTCTTT.

The J gene is TRBJ2-1, the V gene TRBV2; no reliable D call. The CDR3 totals 16 residues. V was trimmed by 7 bases and J by 0 bases, leaving 16 bases between them. Germline V gene sequence: CDR1 SNHLY, CDR2 FYNNEI. The CDR3, as DNA: TGTGCCAGCAACGTCAGCCCCCAGAACTCCTACAATGAGCAGTTCTTC. Amino acid sequence: CASNVSPQNSYNEQFF.

The chain recombines TRBV4-3 with TRBJ2-5; unclear D gene. The DNA end lines up better with TRBJ2-7; the J call may be wrong. The CDR3 length is 14 residues. CDR1 and CDR2 from the germline V gene are LGHNA and YSLEER. This CDR3 is CASSPTRTSYEQYF. The CDR3 DNA follows: TGCGCCAGCAGCCCGACACGAACTTCCTACGAGCAGTACTTC.

V usage is TRBV27 and J usage is TRBJ1-2; the match to TRBD1 covers 9 bases. Germline CDR1 MNHEY, CDR2 SMNVEV (reference sequence). The V and J ends lost 4 bases and 4 bases, in that order; junction bases with no gene match: 7. The CDR3 is 15 residues long. The DNA for the CDR3 is TGTGCCAGCAGTTGGGGACAGGGAGGTGCCTATGGCTACACCTTC. Translation gives CASSWGQGGAYGYTF.